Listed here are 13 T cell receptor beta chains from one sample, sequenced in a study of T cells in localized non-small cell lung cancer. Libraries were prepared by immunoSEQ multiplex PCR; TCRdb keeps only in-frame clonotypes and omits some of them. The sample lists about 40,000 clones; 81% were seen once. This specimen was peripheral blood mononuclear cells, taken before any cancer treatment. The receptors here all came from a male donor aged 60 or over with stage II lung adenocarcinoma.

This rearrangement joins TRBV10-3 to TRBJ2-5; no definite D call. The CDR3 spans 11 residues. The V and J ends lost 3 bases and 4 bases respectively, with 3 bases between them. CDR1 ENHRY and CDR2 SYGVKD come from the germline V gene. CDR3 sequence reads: CAISEGETQYF. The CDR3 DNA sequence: TGTGCCATCAGTGAAGGAGAGACCCAGTACTTC.

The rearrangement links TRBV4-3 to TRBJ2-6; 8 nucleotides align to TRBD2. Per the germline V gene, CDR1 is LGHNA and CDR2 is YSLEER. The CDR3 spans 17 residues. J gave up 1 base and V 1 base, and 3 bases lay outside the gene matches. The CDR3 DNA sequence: TGCGCCAGCAGCCAAGGAACGGGAGGGTCTGGGGCCAACGTCCTGACTTTC. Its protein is CASSQGTGGSGANVLTF.

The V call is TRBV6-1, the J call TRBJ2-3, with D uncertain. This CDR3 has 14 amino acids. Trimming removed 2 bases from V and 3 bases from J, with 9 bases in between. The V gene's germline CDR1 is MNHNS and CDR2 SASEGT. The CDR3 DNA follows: TGTGCCAGCAGTGAAATAGGAGAGACAGATACGCAGTATTTT. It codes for CASSEIGETDTQYF.

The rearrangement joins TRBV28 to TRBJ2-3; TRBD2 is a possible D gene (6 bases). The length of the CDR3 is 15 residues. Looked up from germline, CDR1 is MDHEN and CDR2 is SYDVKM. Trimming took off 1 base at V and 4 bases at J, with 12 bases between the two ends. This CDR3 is CASSLSGSSADTQYF. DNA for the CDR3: TGTGCCAGCAGTTTATCCGGGAGTTCAGCAGATACGCAGTATTTT.

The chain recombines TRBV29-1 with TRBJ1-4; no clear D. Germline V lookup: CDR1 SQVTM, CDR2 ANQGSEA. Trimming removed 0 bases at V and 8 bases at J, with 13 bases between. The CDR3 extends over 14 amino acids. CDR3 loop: CSVEDGAQREKLFF. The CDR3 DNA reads TGCAGCGTTGAAGATGGTGCCCAGAGGGAAAAACTGTTTTTT.

CDR3 region: CASSLWASGRETDTQYF. The CDR3 DNA follows: TGTGCCAGCAGTTTATGGGCTAGCGGGAGGGAGACAGATACGCAGTATTTT. This sequence joins TRBV28 and TRBJ2-3; TRBD2 agrees at 12 bases. V lost 0 bases to trimming and J lost 3 bases; unmatched junction nucleotides: 4. The germline CDR1 and CDR2 sequences are MDHEN and SYDVKM. This CDR3 region has 17 residues.

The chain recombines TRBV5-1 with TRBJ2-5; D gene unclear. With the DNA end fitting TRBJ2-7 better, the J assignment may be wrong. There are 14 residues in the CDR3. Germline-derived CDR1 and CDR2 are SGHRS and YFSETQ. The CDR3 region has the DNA TGCGCCAGCACTACCGACCTTAACCTCTACGAGCAGTACTTC. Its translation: CASTTDLNLYEQYF.

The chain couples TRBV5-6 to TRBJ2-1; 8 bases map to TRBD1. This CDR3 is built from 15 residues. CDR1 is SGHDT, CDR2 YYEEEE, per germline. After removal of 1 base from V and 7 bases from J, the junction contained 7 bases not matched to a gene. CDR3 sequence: CASSLYQGARNEQFF. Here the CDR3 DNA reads TGTGCCAGCAGCTTGTACCAGGGGGCTAGGAATGAGCAGTTCTTC.

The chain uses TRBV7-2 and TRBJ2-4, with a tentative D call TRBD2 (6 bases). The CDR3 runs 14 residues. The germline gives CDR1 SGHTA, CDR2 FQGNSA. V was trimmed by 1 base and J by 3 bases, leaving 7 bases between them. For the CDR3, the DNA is TGTGCCAGCAGCTTAGGGACTATCAAAAACATTCAGTACTTC. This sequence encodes CASSLGTIKNIQYF.

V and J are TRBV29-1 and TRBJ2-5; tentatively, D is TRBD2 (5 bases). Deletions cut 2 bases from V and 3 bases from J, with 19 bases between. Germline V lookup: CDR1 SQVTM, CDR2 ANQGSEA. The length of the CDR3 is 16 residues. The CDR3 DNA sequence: TGCAGCGTTGAAAGATTGGGGATGGACTTCAAAGAGACCCAGTACTTC. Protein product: CSVERLGMDFKETQYF.

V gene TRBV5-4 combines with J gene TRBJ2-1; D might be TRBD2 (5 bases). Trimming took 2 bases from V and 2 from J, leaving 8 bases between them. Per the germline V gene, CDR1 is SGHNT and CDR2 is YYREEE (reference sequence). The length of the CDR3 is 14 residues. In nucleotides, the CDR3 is TGTGCCAGCAGCTTAAGCGGTACCTACAATGAGCAGTTCTTC. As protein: CASSLSGTYNEQFF.

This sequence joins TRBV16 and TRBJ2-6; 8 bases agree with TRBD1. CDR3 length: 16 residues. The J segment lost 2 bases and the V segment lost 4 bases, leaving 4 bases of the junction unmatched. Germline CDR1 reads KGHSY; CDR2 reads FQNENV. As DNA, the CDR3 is TGTGCCAGCAGCCGAGGGACAGGAACTGGGGCCAACGTCCTGACTTTC. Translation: CASSRGTGTGANVLTF.

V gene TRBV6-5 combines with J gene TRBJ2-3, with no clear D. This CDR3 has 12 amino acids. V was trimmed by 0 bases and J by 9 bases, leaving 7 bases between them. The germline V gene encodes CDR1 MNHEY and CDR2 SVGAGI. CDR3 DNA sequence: TGTGCCAGCAGTTACTCCTTCGGGACGCAGTATTTT. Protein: CASSYSFGTQYF.